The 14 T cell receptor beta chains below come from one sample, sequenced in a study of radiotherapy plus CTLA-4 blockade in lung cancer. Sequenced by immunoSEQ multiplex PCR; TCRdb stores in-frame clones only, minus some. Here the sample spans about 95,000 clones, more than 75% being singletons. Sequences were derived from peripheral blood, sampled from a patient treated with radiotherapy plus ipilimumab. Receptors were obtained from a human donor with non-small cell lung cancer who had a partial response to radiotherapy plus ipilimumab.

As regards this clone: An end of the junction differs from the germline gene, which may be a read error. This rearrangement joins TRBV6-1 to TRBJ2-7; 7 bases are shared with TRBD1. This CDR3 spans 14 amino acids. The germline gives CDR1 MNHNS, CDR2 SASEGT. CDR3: CASREDRAVGEQYF. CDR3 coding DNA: TGTGCCAGCAGAGAAGACAGGGCGGTAGGCGAGCAGTACTTC.

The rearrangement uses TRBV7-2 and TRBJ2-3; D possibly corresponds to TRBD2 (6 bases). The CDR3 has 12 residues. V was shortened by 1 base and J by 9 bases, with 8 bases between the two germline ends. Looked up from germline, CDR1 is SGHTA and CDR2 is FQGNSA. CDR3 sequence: CASSLVRGTQYF. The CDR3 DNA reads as TGTGCCAGCAGCTTAGTGCGGGGAACGCAGTATTTT.

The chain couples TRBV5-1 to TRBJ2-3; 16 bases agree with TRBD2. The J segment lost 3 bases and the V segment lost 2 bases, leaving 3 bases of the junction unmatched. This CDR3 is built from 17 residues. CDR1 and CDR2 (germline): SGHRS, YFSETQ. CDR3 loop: CASSFGTSGRATDTQYF. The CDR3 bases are TGCGCCAGCAGCTTTGGGACTAGCGGGAGGGCAACAGATACGCAGTATTTT.

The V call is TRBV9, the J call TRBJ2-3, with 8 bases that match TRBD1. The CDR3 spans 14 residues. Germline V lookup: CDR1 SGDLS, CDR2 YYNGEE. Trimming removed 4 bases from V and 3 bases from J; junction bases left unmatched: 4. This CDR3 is CASSPRTGTDTQYF. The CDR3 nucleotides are TGTGCCAGCAGCCCGCGGACAGGGACAGATACGCAGTATTTT. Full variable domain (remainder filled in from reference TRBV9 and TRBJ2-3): DSGVTQTPKHLITATGQRVTLRCSPRSGDLSVYWYQQSLDQGLQFLIQYYNGEERAKGNILERFSAQQFPDLHSELNLSSLELGDSALYFCASSPRTGTDTQYFGPGTRLTVL.

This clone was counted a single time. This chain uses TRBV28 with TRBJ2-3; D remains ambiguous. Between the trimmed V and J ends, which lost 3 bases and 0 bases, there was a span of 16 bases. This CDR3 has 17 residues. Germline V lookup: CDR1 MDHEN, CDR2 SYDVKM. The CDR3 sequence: CASSFPETAPSTDTQYF. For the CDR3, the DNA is TGTGCCAGCAGTTTCCCCGAGACTGCACCTAGCACAGATACGCAGTATTTT.

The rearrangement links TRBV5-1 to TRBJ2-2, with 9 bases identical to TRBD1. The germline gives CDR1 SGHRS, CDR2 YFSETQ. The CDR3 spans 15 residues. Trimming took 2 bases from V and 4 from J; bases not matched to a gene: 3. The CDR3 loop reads CASSLAGQGTGELFF. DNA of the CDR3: TGCGCCAGCAGCTTAGCGGGACAGGGCACCGGGGAGCTGTTTTTT.

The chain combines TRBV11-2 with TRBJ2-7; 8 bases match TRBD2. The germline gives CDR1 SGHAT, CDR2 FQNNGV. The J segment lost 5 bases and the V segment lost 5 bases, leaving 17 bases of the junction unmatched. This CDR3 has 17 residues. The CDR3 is CASSPPRAGSGTHEQYF. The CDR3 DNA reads TGTGCCAGCAGCCCCCCCCGGGCAGGTAGCGGGACCCACGAGCAGTACTTC.

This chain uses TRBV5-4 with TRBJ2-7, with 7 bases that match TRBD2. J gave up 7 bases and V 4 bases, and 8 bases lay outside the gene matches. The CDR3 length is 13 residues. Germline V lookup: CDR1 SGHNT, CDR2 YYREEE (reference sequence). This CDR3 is CASSRTSDGEQYF. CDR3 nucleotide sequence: TGTGCCAGCAGCCGTACTAGCGATGGAGAGCAGTACTTC.

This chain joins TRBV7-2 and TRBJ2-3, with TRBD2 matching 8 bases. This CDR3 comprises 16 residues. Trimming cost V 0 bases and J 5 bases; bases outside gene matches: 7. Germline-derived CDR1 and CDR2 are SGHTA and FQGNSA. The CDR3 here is CASSLARGRPGDTQYF. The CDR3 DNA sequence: TGTGCCAGCAGCTTAGCGCGCGGGAGGCCCGGAGATACGCAGTATTTT. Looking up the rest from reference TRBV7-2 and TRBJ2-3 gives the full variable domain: GAGVSQSPSNKVTEKGKDVELRCDPISGHTALYWYRQSLGQGLEFLIYFQGNSAPDKSGLPSDRFSAERTGGSVSTLTIQRTQQEDSAVYLCASSLARGRPGDTQYFGPGTRLTVL.

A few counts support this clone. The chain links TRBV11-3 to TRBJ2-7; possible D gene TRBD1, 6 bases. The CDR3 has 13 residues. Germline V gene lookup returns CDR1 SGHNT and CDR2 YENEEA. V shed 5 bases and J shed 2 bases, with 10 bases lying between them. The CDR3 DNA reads TGTGCCAGCAGCCAGGACAGCGCCTACGAGCAGTACTTC. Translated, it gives CASSQDSAYEQYF.

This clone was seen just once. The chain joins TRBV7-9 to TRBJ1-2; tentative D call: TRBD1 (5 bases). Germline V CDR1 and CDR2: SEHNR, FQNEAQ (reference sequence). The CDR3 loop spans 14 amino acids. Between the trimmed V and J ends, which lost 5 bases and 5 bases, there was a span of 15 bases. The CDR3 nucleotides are TGTGCCAGCAGCCCTCCCAGGGTTTGGTATGGCTACACCTTC. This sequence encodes CASSPPRVWYGYTF.

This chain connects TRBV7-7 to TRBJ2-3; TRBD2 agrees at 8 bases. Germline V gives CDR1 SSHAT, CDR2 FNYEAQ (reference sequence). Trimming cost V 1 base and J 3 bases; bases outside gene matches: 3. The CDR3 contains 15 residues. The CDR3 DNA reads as TGTGCCAGCAGCTTAGGACTAGCGAATACAGATACGCAGTATTTT. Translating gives CASSLGLANTDTQYF.

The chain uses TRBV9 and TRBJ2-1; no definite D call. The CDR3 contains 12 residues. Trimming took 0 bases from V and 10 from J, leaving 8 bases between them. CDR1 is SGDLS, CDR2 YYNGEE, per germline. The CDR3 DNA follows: TGTGCCAGCAGCGTAGTAGGCGGAGAGCAGTTCTTC. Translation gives CASSVVGGEQFF.

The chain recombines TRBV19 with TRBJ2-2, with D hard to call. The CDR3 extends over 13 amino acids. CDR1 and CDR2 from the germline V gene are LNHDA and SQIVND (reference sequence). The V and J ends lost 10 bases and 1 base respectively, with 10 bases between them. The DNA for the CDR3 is TGTGCCATCAGGTTGGAGAACACCGGGGAGCTGTTTTTT. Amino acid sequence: CAIRLENTGELFF.